This TCR beta chain was sequenced during a study of blood T cell repertoires in COVID-19. As for the study in general: COVID-19 samples collected from the United States, Italy and Spain covered acute and convalescent phases. T cells, B-cell-depleted T cells, or PBMCs supplied cDNA or gDNA.

Details on this clone: Other DNA sequences within the sample encode an identical CDR3.

V lost 5 bases, J lost 2 bases, and 2 bases stayed unmatched. This CDR3 region has 13 residues. The data were produced by immunoSEQ multiplex PCR, yet TCRdb's version contains in-frame clones alone and is incomplete. The data hold over 400,000 clones, with 80% to 90% observed a single time. Source material: PBMCs or T cells enriched from blood (not recorded which). This TCR was recovered from a woman aged 55 to 70 who had recovered from COVID-19. The chain combines TRBV12-3 or TRBV12-4 with TRBJ1-2; 7 bases fit TRBD1. CDR3 DNA: TGTGCCAGCAGTCCGACAGGGAACTATGGCTACACCTTC. It codes for CASSPTGNYGYTF.